The 20 T cell receptor beta chains in this list originate from one sample, sequenced in a study of T cells after yellow fever vaccination (dated by TCRdb to about 2019). The library was generated by 5' RACE. Instrument used: Illumina HiSeq 2500. TCRdb reprocessed the public reads (quality trimming at Q25 with fastp, clone calling with MiXCR) and kept in-frame beta chains. Under each unique CDR3 protein, matching rows form one entry showing the most common genes and DNA. For this sample there are some 300,000 distinct CDR3 sequences; 7% to 10% appear just once. Roughly a sixth of the sample is taken by the ten largest. The treatment or condition label for this specimen denotes: live attenuated yellow fever vaccine strain. The input for sequencing was PBMCs, taken roughly seven weeks after the first yellow fever vaccination. The receptors originated from a man between 18 and 35 years old who received the YFV17D yellow fever vaccine.

CDR3 DNA: TGTGCCAGCAGTTACTCCTATACGAACACTGAAGCTTTCTTT. Translating it yields CASSYSYTNTEAFF. The rearrangement joins TRBV6-5 to TRBJ1-1, with no clear D. The CDR3 has 14 amino acids. Trimming stripped 0 bases from V and 1 base from J, with 6 bases between. The germline CDR1 and CDR2 sequences are MNHEY and SVGAGI.

This clonotype was detected only a few times. The chain has TRBV24-1 and TRBJ2-5, with a weak D call TRBD2 (6 bases). Trimming shortened V by 2 bases and J by 5 bases, and 11 bases separated the two germline ends. The CDR3 runs to 14 residues. Germline V gene data show CDR1 as KGHDR and CDR2 as SFDVKD. The DNA for the CDR3 is TGTGCCACCAGTGATTGGGGAGGAGAGGAGACCCAGTACTTC. Translating it yields CATSDWGGEETQYF.

This clonotype was seen only a few times. The chain couples TRBV25-1 to TRBJ1-1; tentatively, D is TRBD1 (5 bases). This CDR3 has 13 amino acids. Germline loops: CDR1 MGHDK, CDR2 SYGVNS. V was clipped by 6 bases and J by 4 bases, with 12 bases between them. CDR3 protein: CASSRVQSTEAFF. The CDR3 bases are TGTGCCAGCAGCAGGGTTCAAAGCACTGAAGCTTTCTTT.

The table lists this clonotype with a few counts. The chain is built from TRBV12-3 or TRBV12-4 and TRBJ2-7; a weak D match, TRBD1 (5 bases). The V and J ends lost 1 base and 3 bases respectively, with 7 bases between them. The CDR3 covers 13 residues. The CDR3 DNA sequence: TGTGCCAGCAGTTTAGGACAGTACTACGAGCAGTACTTC. This sequence encodes CASSLGQYYEQYF.

This chain links TRBV5-1 with TRBJ2-5, with D uncertain. With 1 base removed from V and 3 bases from J, the gap between germline ends came to 10 bases. Germline CDR1 SGHRS, CDR2 YFSETQ. The CDR3 runs to 14 residues. The CDR3 DNA follows: TGCGCCAGCAGCTTGTGGTCGAAAGAAGAGACCCAGTACTTC. It encodes CASSLWSKEETQYF.

In this sample, this clonotype turned up a few times. The chain uses TRBV7-2 and TRBJ2-5; D assignment may be TRBD1 or TRBD2 (5 bases each). The CDR3 has 14 amino acids. CDR1 and CDR2 from the germline V gene are SGHTA and FQGNSA. V lost 4 bases and J lost 1, with 10 bases in between. The CDR3, as DNA: TGTGCCAGCAGCTCCTCCGGGACCCAAGAGACCCAGTACTTC. Protein sequence: CASSSSGTQETQYF.

The gene calls are TRBV20-1 and TRBJ2-3; no reliable D call. Germline V gene sequence: CDR1 DFQATT, CDR2 SNEGSKA (reference sequence). V was trimmed by 3 bases and J by 0 bases, leaving 19 bases between them. CDR3 length: 17 residues. CDR3 sequence reads: CSASLAGGQSSTDTQYF. The CDR3 nucleotides are TGCAGTGCTAGCCTGGCCGGTGGGCAGAGTAGCACAGATACGCAGTATTTT.

The chain has TRBV11-2 and TRBJ2-7, with no clear D. V was pared by 5 bases and J by 3 bases, with 11 bases between. The CDR3 is 13 amino acids. In germline, CDR1 is SGHAT, CDR2 FQNNGV. This chain's CDR3 is CASSRGQLYEQYV. DNA for the CDR3: TGTGCCAGCAGCCGCGGCCAGCTCTACGAGCAGTACGTC.

This clonotype turned up a few times. CDR3 amino acids: CASSQQKNRGNTEAFF. CDR3 sequence (DNA): TGCGCCAGCAGCCAACAGAAGAACAGGGGAAACACTGAAGCTTTCTTT. The chain recombines TRBV4-3 with TRBJ1-1; TRBD1 matches 7 bases. The CDR3 loop spans 16 amino acids. The junction had 8 bases not matched to a gene; V was cut back by 2 bases and J by 2 bases. Germline V gene data show CDR1 as LGHNA and CDR2 as YSLEER.

At least ten counts were recorded for this clonotype. The rearrangement joins TRBV5-1 to TRBJ2-1; D ambiguous. The CDR3 totals 13 residues. V gave up 0 bases and J gave up 5 bases, with 6 bases separating them. The germline gives CDR1 SGHRS, CDR2 YFSETQ. CDR3 in DNA: TGCGCCAGCAGCTTGGGTTTCGACAATGAGCAGTTCTTC. It encodes CASSLGFDNEQFF.

The sample holds many counts of this clonotype. The chain joins TRBV20-1 to TRBJ1-5; unclear D gene. CDR3 length: 12 residues. Per the germline V gene, CDR1 is DFQATT and CDR2 is SNEGSKA (reference sequence). The germline V and J ends were trimmed by 5 bases and 1 base, with 6 bases remaining between them. The CDR3 nucleotides are TGCAGTGCTGAGGGCAGCAATCAGCCCCAGCATTTT. It specifies CSAEGSNQPQHF.

The CDR3 loop is CASSFWRGLAAKNIQYF. The CDR3 DNA is TGTGCCAGCAGCTTCTGGAGGGGACTAGCGGCCAAAAACATTCAGTACTTC. This rearrangement joins TRBV12-3 or TRBV12-4 to TRBJ2-4; TRBD2 matches 10 bases. J gave up 1 base and V 6 bases, and 9 bases lay outside the gene matches. The CDR3 spans 17 residues.

The chain couples TRBV7-3 to TRBJ1-2, with D tentatively TRBD1 (5 bases). Germline CDR1 reads SGHTA; CDR2 reads FQGTGA. V shed 5 bases and J shed 8 bases, with 15 bases lying between them. This CDR3 is built from 13 residues. The DNA for the CDR3 is TGTGCCAGCAGCCCCTCGGGGGTTGAAGGCTACACCTTC. Its translation is CASSPSGVEGYTF. The full variable domain, rest sourced from reference TRBV7-3 and TRBJ1-2, is GAGVSQTPSNKVTEKGKYVELRCDPISGHTALYWYRQSLGQGPEFLIYFQGTGAADDSGLPNDRFFAVRPEGSVSTLKIQRTERGDSAVYLCASSPSGVEGYTFGSGTRLTVV.

The table lists this clonotype with a few counts. The chain links TRBV7-8 to TRBJ2-4, with a weak D call TRBD1 (5 bases). The CDR3 consists of 15 residues. The germline V gene has CDR1 SGHVS and CDR2 FQNEAQ. Trimming took off 3 bases at V and 0 bases at J, with 9 bases between the two ends. The CDR3 protein is CASSFQGLAKNIQYF. CDR3 sequence (DNA): TGTGCCAGCAGCTTCCAGGGCCTAGCCAAAAACATTCAGTACTTC.

The chain carries TRBV11-2 and TRBJ2-3, with D possibly TRBD1 on 7 matching bases. The CDR3 consists of 15 residues. Trimming removed 4 bases at V and 5 bases at J, with 16 bases between. From germline, CDR1 is SGHAT and CDR2 FQNNGV. The CDR3 protein is CASSSRGGGQDTQYF. The CDR3 DNA sequence: TGTGCCAGCAGCTCTCGTGGAGGGGGCCAAGATACGCAGTATTTT.

This clonotype was picked up many times. V and J are TRBV5-1 and TRBJ2-3; D remains unclear. The ends were cut back, 0 bases at V and 0 bases at J, with 5 bases in the middle. The germline V gene encodes CDR1 SGHRS and CDR2 YFSETQ. The CDR3 spans 14 residues. CDR3 coding DNA: TGCGCCAGCAGCTTGGTACAGAGCACAGATACGCAGTATTTT. Translating it yields CASSLVQSTDTQYF. The whole variable domain, remainder taken from reference TRBV5-1 and TRBJ2-3, is KAGVTQTPRYLIKTRGQQVTLSCSPISGHRSVSWYQQTPGQGLQFLFEYFSETQRNKGNFPGRFSGRQFSNSRSEMNVSTLELGDSALYLCASSLVQSTDTQYFGPGTRLTVL.

This clonotype was detected only a few times. The chain is built from TRBV6-5 and TRBJ1-1; D might be TRBD1 (6 bases). The V gene lost 8 bases and the J gene lost 7 bases, with 11 bases spanning the gap. The CDR3 contains 11 residues. Germline CDR1 and CDR2: MNHEY and SVGAGI. CDR3 sequence reads: CASGGRIEAFF. CDR3 DNA: TGTGCCAGCGGGGGCAGGATTGAAGCTTTCTTT.

This clonotype appeared a few times. This chain connects TRBV7-9 to TRBJ2-2; D ambiguous. The CDR3 spans 16 residues. CDR1 is SEHNR and CDR2 is FQNEAQ in the germline V gene (reference sequence). Trimming removed 5 bases at V and 2 bases at J, with 15 bases between. CDR3 residues: CASSKAPRSNTGELFF. CDR3 DNA sequence: TGTGCCAGCAGCAAAGCCCCCAGGTCTAACACCGGGGAGCTGTTTTTT.

Many counts were recorded for this clonotype. The chain has TRBV24-1 and TRBJ1-5, with D possibly TRBD1 on 6 matching bases. The germline CDR1 and CDR2 sequences are KGHDR and SFDVKD. The CDR3 is 18 amino acids. Trimming removed 4 bases from V and 0 bases from J, with 18 bases in between. This CDR3 reads CATSETTGTSYSNQPQHF. The CDR3 region has the DNA TGTGCCACCAGTGAAACTACCGGGACATCTTATAGCAATCAGCCCCAGCATTTT.

The chain couples TRBV12-3 or TRBV12-4 to TRBJ1-2; tentative D call: TRBD1 (6 bases). There are 15 residues in the CDR3. Trimming removed 3 bases at V and 7 bases at J, with 18 bases between. CDR3 sequence: CASSLGASGSGGYTF. The DNA for the CDR3 is TGTGCCAGCAGTTTGGGGGCCTCAGGGTCCGGTGGCTACACCTTC.